This section outlines one T cell receptor (beta chain) sequence together with its context. Its antigen is unidentified. This specimen comes from a study of T-cell memory formation after mild COVID-19. Study outcomes and limitations: Contracting CD4+ clones were located mainly in CM and EM, and CD8+ clones in EMRA. Cross-reactive memory apparently joined, as some responding clones appeared in pre-infection memory. For second-wave clones that peaked at day 37, SARS-CoV-2 specificity went unverified.

The germline V gene has CDR1 MNHEY and CDR2 SVGEGT. The CDR3 extends over 15 amino acids. Trimming stripped 9 bases from V and 5 bases from J, with 22 bases between. TCR alpha and TCR beta cDNA libraries carrying sample barcodes and UMIs were produced by 5'RACE using constant-segment primers. TCRdb re-called the 5' RACE reads through MiXCR, storing one row per CDR3 protein. The data show under 300,000 distinct CDR3 sequences, approximately 9% seen once. This chain joins TRBV6-2 or TRBV6-3 and TRBJ1-2, with no clear D. The receptor's source is a young man who had mild COVID-19 (a few samples of this study predate the infection). Cell type and time point are not known. Sequenced: PBMCs or a T cell subset sorted from them (not recorded which). CDR3 in amino acids: CASRMQKLSLYGYTF. The CDR3 region has the DNA TGTGCCAGTCGAATGCAGAAGCTATCGCTTTATGGCTACACCTTC.